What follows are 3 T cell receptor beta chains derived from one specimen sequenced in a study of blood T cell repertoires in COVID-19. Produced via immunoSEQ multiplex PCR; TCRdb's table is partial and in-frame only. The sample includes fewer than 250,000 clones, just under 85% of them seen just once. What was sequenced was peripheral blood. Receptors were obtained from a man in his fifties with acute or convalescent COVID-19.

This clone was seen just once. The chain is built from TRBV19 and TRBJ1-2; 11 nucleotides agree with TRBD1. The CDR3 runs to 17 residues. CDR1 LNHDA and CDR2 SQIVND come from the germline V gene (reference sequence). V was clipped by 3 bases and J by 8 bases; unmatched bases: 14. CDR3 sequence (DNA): TGTGCCAGTAGTATCTCCCGGACAGGGGGCGCGAGGGTGGGCTACACCTTC. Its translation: CASSISRTGGARVGYTF.

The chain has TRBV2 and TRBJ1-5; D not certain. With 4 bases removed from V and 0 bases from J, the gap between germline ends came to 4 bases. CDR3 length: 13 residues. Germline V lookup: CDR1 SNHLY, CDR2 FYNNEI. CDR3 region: CASSVYSNQPQHF. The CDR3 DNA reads TGTGCCAGCAGTGTGTATAGCAATCAGCCCCAGCATTTT.

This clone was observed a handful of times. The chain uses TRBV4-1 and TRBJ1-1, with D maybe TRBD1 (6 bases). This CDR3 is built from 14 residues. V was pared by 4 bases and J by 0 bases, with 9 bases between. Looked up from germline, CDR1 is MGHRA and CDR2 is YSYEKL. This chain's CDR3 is CASSLGQLNTEAFF. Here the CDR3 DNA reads TGCGCCAGCAGCCTCGGACAGTTGAACACTGAAGCTTTCTTT.